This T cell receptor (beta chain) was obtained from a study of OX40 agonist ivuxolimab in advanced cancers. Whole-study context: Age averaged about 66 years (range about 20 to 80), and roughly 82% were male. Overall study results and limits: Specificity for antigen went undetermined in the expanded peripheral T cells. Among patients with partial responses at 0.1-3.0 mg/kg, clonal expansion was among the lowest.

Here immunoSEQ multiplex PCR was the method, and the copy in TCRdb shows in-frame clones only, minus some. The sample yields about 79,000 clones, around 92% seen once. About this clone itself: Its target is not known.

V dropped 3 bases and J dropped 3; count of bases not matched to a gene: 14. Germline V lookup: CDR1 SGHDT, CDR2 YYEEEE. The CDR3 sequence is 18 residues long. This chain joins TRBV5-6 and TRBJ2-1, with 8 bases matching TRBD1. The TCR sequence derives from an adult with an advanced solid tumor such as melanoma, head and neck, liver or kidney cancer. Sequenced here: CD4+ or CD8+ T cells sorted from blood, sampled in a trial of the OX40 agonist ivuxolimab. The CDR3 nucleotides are TGTGCCAGCAGCTCTACAGGGGACAGGAGGGGGGTCTACAATGAGCAGTTCTTC. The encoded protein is CASSSTGDRRGVYNEQFF.